This is a list of T cell receptor beta chains from one sample in a study of shared clonotypes between healthy human individuals. Generated by immunoSEQ multiplex PCR, the TCRdb table keeps only in-frame clones and is missing some. Here the sample spans approximately 2,000,000 clones, 85% to 95% being singletons. Material: naive CD8+ T cells from PBMCs. The receptors shown here come from a man younger than 35 in good health. Some clones in this sample may be carry-over from other donors' samples. Each CDR3 is given with its conserved first and last residue. The D gene is left open where the match is weak. The size field is filled for only some rows; it gives once, few, many or a size class.

.,TRBV6-5,TRBJ2-5,.,CASSMRVQRTETQYF,TGTGCCAGCAGTATGAGGGTACAGAGGACAGAGACCCAGTACTTC
TRBD1,TRBV9,TRBJ2-1,.,CASSVRTGPNEQFF,TGTGCCAGCAGCGTACGGACAGGTCCCAATGAGCAGTTCTTC
.,TRBV4-1,TRBJ2-7,.,CASGTYLLREQYF,TGCGCCAGCGGGACATACCTACTACGAGAGCAGTACTTC
.,TRBV5-1,TRBJ1-4,.,CASSPGSATNEKLFF,TGCGCCAGCAGCCCGGGGTCCGCAACTAATGAAAAACTGTTTTTT
TRBD2,TRBV18,TRBJ2-1,.,CASSPGLGGGDEQFF,TGTGCCAGCTCACCCGGACTAGGCGGTGGCGATGAGCAGTTCTTC
TRBD2,TRBV27,TRBJ2-5,.,CASSPAPGLARRETQYF,TGTGCCAGCAGTCCCGCACCCGGACTAGCGCGGCGGGAGACCCAGTACTTC
TRBD2,TRBV6-5,TRBJ2-5,.,CASSTSRGGETQYF,TGTGCCAGCAGTACTTCCCGGGGGGGGGAGACCCAGTACTTC
.,TRBV7-8,TRBJ2-1,.,CASSPRWDKGQDSSGNEQFF,TGTGCCAGCAGCCCCCGGTGGGACAAGGGCCAGGACTCCTCGGGAAATGAGCAGTTCTTC
TRBD1,TRBV7-6,TRBJ1-2,.,CASSLALGTGVGYTF,TGTGCCAGCAGCTTAGCCCTGGGGACAGGGGTTGGCTACACCTTC
TRBD1,TRBV28,TRBJ1-2,.,CASSGDRDGRGYTF,TGTGCCAGCAGCGGTGACAGGGACGGCCGCGGCTACACCTTC
TRBD2,TRBV28,TRBJ2-7,.,CASSPWVGLAEDEQYF,TGTGCCAGCAGTCCCTGGGTAGGGCTAGCGGAGGACGAGCAGTACTTC
.,TRBV19,TRBJ1-5,once,CASSIVGVSNQPQHF,TGTGCCAGTAGTATAGTGGGGGTCAGCAATCAGCCCCAGCATTTT
.,TRBV27,TRBJ2-5,.,CASSFVGETQYF,TGTGCCAGCAGTTTCGTCGGGGAGACCCAGTACTTC
.,TRBV28,TRBJ2-7,.,CASSFTSSYEQYF,TGTGCCAGCAGTTTTACCAGTTCCTACGAGCAGTACTTC
.,TRBV7-2,TRBJ2-2,.,CASSPMNTGELFF,TGTGCCAGCAGCCCGATGAACACCGGGGAGCTGTTTTTT
.,TRBV5-4,TRBJ2-7,once,CASSFGLGEQYF,TGTGCCAGCAGCTTCGGGTTGGGGGAGCAGTACTTC
TRBD1,TRBV10-3,TRBJ2-7,.,CAVRQGSGEQYF,TGTGCCGTTAGACAGGGATCGGGCGAGCAGTACTTC
.,TRBV4-1,TRBJ1-2,.,CASSSVVDSTDYGYTF,TGCGCCAGCAGCTCTGTCGTCGACAGCACGGACTATGGCTACACCTTC
TRBD1,TRBV2,TRBJ2-2,.,CASTKGRRDRTGELFF,TGTGCCAGCACCAAAGGTCGCAGGGACAGAACCGGGGAGCTGTTTTTT
.,TRBV30,TRBJ2-7,.,CAWSILTGVLYEQYF,TGTGCCTGGAGCATCTTGACGGGAGTTTTGTACGAGCAGTACTTC
.,TRBV25-1,TRBJ2-7,.,CASSRGEQYF,TGTGCCAGCAGTCGAGGCGAGCAGTACTTC
.,TRBV19,TRBJ2-1,.,CASKDHSYNEQFF,TGTGCCAGTAAAGACCACTCCTACAATGAGCAGTTCTTC
.,TRBV7-8,TRBJ1-5,.,CASSPTGRQPQHF,TGTGCCAGCAGCCCGACGGGGCGTCAGCCCCAGCATTTT
.,TRBV28,TRBJ1-2,.,CASSFRGLGYGYTF,TGTGCCAGCAGTTTCAGGGGTTTAGGCTATGGCTACACCTTC
TRBD1,TRBV9,TRBJ1-2,.,CASSVAGTGGAYGYTF,TGTGCCAGCAGCGTAGCCGGGACAGGGGGCGCGTATGGCTACACCTTC
.,TRBV28,TRBJ2-3,.,CASTRRGSSDTQYF,TGTGCCAGCACCCGACGGGGGAGTTCAGATACGCAGTATTTT
TRBD1,TRBV6-5,TRBJ2-1,.,CASSYSSGGPYNEQFF,TGTGCCAGCAGTTACTCATCAGGGGGCCCCTACAATGAGCAGTTCTTC
TRBD1,TRBV4-1,TRBJ1-1,.,CASSRTAGQGTTEAFF,TGCGCCAGCAGCCGTACAGCGGGACAGGGGACAACTGAAGCTTTCTTT
.,TRBV7-8,TRBJ1-3,.,CASRGSNTIYF,TGTGCCAGCAGGGGGTCCAACACCATATATTTT
TRBD2,TRBV9,TRBJ2-7,.,CASSALAGNYEQYF,TGTGCCAGCAGCGCACTAGCGGGAAATTACGAGCAGTACTTC
.,TRBV2,TRBJ2-7,.,CASSSVGSIYEQYF,TGTGCCAGCAGCTCAGTCGGTTCGATCTACGAGCAGTACTTC
TRBD2,TRBV19,TRBJ2-1,.,CASSIDLASGSLRNEQFF,TGTGCCAGTAGTATAGATCTGGCTAGCGGGAGCCTTCGCAATGAGCAGTTCTTC
.,TRBV29-1,TRBJ1-1,few,CSVEEPLRAFF,TGCAGCGTTGAAGAACCCCTGCGAGCTTTCTTT
TRBD1,TRBV10-3,TRBJ2-5,.,CAIGLFDRGVGTQYF,TGTGCCATCGGCCTCTTTGACAGGGGAGTAGGGACCCAGTACTTC
TRBD2,TRBV27,TRBJ2-3,.,CASSPRAVGPAGSTDTQYF,TGTGCCAGCAGTCCACGGGCCGTAGGGCCAGCGGGGAGCACAGATACGCAGTATTTT
.,TRBV11-2,TRBJ2-1,.,CASSPYSIEQFF,TGTGCCAGCAGCCCCTACTCGATTGAGCAGTTCTTC
.,TRBV7-9,TRBJ1-5,.,CASSLGTNQPQHF,TGTGCCAGCAGCTTAGGGACTAATCAGCCCCAGCATTTT
.,TRBV9,TRBJ1-3,.,CASSVGPAATGDSGNTIYF,TGTGCCAGCAGCGTAGGCCCCGCCGCCACAGGAGACTCTGGAAACACCATATATTTT
.,TRBV27,TRBJ1-1,.,CASSQQGASWTEAFF,TGTGCCAGCAGTCAACAGGGCGCTAGTTGGACTGAAGCTTTCTTT
TRBD1,TRBV7-9,TRBJ2-7,.,CASSLGPGQSSYEQYF,TGTGCCAGCAGCTTAGGTCCGGGACAGAGCTCCTACGAGCAGTACTTC
.,TRBV19,TRBJ1-3,.,CASSITRRDSGNTIYF,TGTGCCAGTAGTATAACCCGGCGGGACTCTGGAAACACCATATATTTT
.,TRBV27,TRBJ1-2,.,CASSGPNYGYTF,TGTGCCAGCAGTGGGCCGAACTATGGCTACACCTTC
.,TRBV28,TRBJ1-2,.,CASSSNLRSKVGAYGYTF,TGTGCCAGCAGTTCCAACCTCCGATCGAAGGTAGGGGCCTATGGCTACACCTTC
.,TRBV29-1,TRBJ1-1,.,CSTTGPENTEAFF,TGCAGCACAACAGGTCCGGAGAACACTGAAGCTTTCTTT
.,TRBV27,TRBJ1-5,.,CASSDSDSNQPQHF,TGTGCCAGCAGCGACAGTGACTCCAATCAGCCCCAGCATTTT
.,TRBV4-1,TRBJ1-2,once,CASSGGWSGYTF,TGCGCCAGCAGCGGGGGGTGGTCTGGCTACACCTTC
.,TRBV4-3,TRBJ1-5,.,CASSQDRAGNQPQHF,TGCGCCAGCAGCCAAGATCGGGCAGGAAATCAGCCCCAGCATTTT
.,TRBV9,TRBJ2-7,.,CASSSRGRSYEQYF,TGTGCCAGCAGCTCACGGGGCAGATCCTACGAGCAGTACTTC
TRBD1,TRBV11-2,TRBJ2-1,.,CASSLDRGLAEQFF,TGTGCCAGCAGCTTAGACAGGGGGCTAGCTGAGCAGTTCTTC
TRBD1,TRBV4-1,TRBJ2-7,few,CASSQGTGVDEQYF,TGCGCCAGCAGCCAAGGGACAGGGGTCGACGAGCAGTACTTC
.,TRBV27,TRBJ2-7,.,CASSWSLRGEQYF,TGTGCCAGCAGTTGGAGCCTGCGGGGCGAGCAGTACTTC
TRBD2,TRBV27,TRBJ2-1,.,CASSQPFSGEGNEQFF,TGTGCCAGCAGTCAGCCTTTCTCGGGGGAGGGGAATGAGCAGTTCTTC
.,TRBV7-9,TRBJ2-7,.,CASSSPTSSYEQYF,TGTGCCAGCAGCAGTCCGACTAGCTCCTACGAGCAGTACTTC
.,TRBV27,TRBJ2-1,.,CASSLWRTGVAYNEQFF,TGTGCCAGCAGTTTATGGCGGACGGGAGTCGCCTACAATGAGCAGTTCTTC
.,TRBV29-1,TRBJ1-1,.,CSVKDGDITEAFF,TGCAGCGTAAAAGACGGGGATATCACTGAAGCTTTCTTT